Listed below are T cell receptor beta chains from one sample, sequenced in a study of blood T cell repertoires in COVID-19. Produced via immunoSEQ multiplex PCR; TCRdb's table is partial and in-frame only. The table includes some 300,000 clones, more than 85% detected once. Sequencing was performed on peripheral blood. Receptor source: a man aged 65 to 79 with acute or convalescent COVID-19. Each CDR3 is given without its conserved first and last residue. Each record gives: J gene, V gene, CDR3 length, CDR3 protein.

j_gene: TRBJ2-3; v_gene: TRBV2; len: 15; CDR3aa: ASSEAGGWASTDTQY
j_gene: TRBJ2-7; v_gene: TRBV6-5; len: 14; CDR3aa: ASSYSTSGSIYEQY
j_gene: TRBJ2-2; v_gene: TRBV24-1; len: 13; CDR3aa: ATSDLAGVTGELF
j_gene: TRBJ1-5; v_gene: TRBV27; len: 12; CDR3aa: ASRLQGVGQPQH
j_gene: TRBJ1-6; v_gene: TRBV6-5; len: 13; CDR3aa: ASSYESSYNSPLH
j_gene: TRBJ1-4; v_gene: TRBV15; len: 14; CDR3aa: ATSWDSGSYNEKLF
j_gene: TRBJ2-3; v_gene: TRBV11-2; len: 13; CDR3aa: ASSLRQASTDTQY
j_gene: TRBJ2-1; v_gene: TRBV11-2; len: 10; CDR3aa: ASSWEGGEQF
j_gene: TRBJ1-3; v_gene: TRBV28; len: 12; CDR3aa: ASSLFTRKNTIY
j_gene: TRBJ2-2; v_gene: TRBV5-1; len: 14; CDR3aa: ASSLMGLRNTGELF
j_gene: TRBJ1-2; v_gene: TRBV9; len: 13; CDR3aa: ASSVAGQPYYGYT
j_gene: TRBJ1-1; v_gene: TRBV10-3; len: 13; CDR3aa: AISDSRTGRTEAF
j_gene: TRBJ2-3; v_gene: TRBV9; len: 14; CDR3aa: ASSVGVGVVTDTQY
j_gene: TRBJ1-2; v_gene: TRBV6-5; len: 11; CDR3aa: ASSYYRETGYT
j_gene: TRBJ1-1; v_gene: TRBV29-1; len: 13; CDR3aa: SVQMTGRTNTEAF
j_gene: TRBJ1-2; v_gene: TRBV9; len: 13; CDR3aa: ASSPGTGGPYGYT
j_gene: TRBJ1-6; v_gene: TRBV4-2; len: 14; CDR3aa: ASSQDAGAYNSPLH
j_gene: TRBJ1-6; v_gene: TRBV7-2; len: 14; CDR3aa: ASSLGRQVPNSPLH
j_gene: TRBJ2-5; v_gene: TRBV4-2; len: 13; CDR3aa: ASSRRALEGETQY
j_gene: TRBJ2-1; v_gene: TRBV10-1; len: 11; CDR3aa: ASSESVANEQF
j_gene: TRBJ2-1; v_gene: TRBV5-1; len: 12; CDR3aa: ASSRQSSYNEQF
j_gene: TRBJ2-2; v_gene: TRBV5-1; len: 11; CDR3aa: ASSEGSSGELF
j_gene: TRBJ2-1; v_gene: TRBV21-1; len: 17; CDR3aa: ASSKAGLAGASSYNEQF
j_gene: TRBJ2-7; v_gene: TRBV4-2; len: 13; CDR3aa: ASSQGEGQPYEQY
j_gene: TRBJ2-5; v_gene: TRBV5-6; len: 14; CDR3aa: ASSSWTAALQETQY
j_gene: TRBJ1-5; v_gene: TRBV9; len: 12; CDR3aa: ASSVTGAVEPQH
j_gene: TRBJ2-5; v_gene: TRBV5-1; len: 11; CDR3aa: ASTVSGGETQY
j_gene: TRBJ1-1; v_gene: TRBV20-1; len: 12; CDR3aa: SASRTAKNTEAF
j_gene: TRBJ1-1; v_gene: TRBV12-3/TRBV12-4; len: 10; CDR3aa: ASSFGGTEAF
j_gene: TRBJ1-4; v_gene: TRBV20-1; len: 9; CDR3aa: SVRSNEKLF
j_gene: TRBJ1-6; v_gene: TRBV7-2; len: 11; CDR3aa: ASGDRGNSPLH
j_gene: TRBJ2-3; v_gene: TRBV5-1; len: 14; CDR3aa: ASSLRTSGGSDTQY
j_gene: TRBJ1-1; v_gene: TRBV24-1; len: 11; CDR3aa: ATSARSRTEAF
j_gene: TRBJ2-1; v_gene: TRBV9; len: 12; CDR3aa: ASSVGTEYNEQF
j_gene: TRBJ1-1; v_gene: TRBV15; len: 13; CDR3aa: ATSRDRGTGTEAF
j_gene: TRBJ1-5; v_gene: TRBV19; len: 13; CDR3aa: ASRRDRLSNQPQH
j_gene: TRBJ2-3; v_gene: TRBV5-1; len: 13; CDR3aa: ASSSYRVRADTQY
j_gene: TRBJ2-2; v_gene: TRBV6-5; len: 13; CDR3aa: ASRGLAANTGELF
j_gene: TRBJ1-5; v_gene: TRBV6-5; len: 11; CDR3aa: ASRAQGAQPQH
j_gene: TRBJ2-5; v_gene: TRBV3-1/TRBV3-2; len: 11; CDR3aa: ASSHHFGETQY
j_gene: TRBJ1-3; v_gene: TRBV7-2; len: 13; CDR3aa: ASSFQGLTGNTIY
j_gene: TRBJ2-2; v_gene: TRBV11-2; len: 12; CDR3aa: ASSLREDTGELF
j_gene: TRBJ1-6; v_gene: TRBV5-1; len: 15; CDR3aa: ASSLGPTGTYNSPLH
j_gene: TRBJ2-1; v_gene: TRBV19; len: 11; CDR3aa: ASSLWENNEQF
j_gene: TRBJ1-2; v_gene: TRBV28; len: 9; CDR3aa: ASRRGGGYT
j_gene: TRBJ1-1; v_gene: TRBV11-2; len: 13; CDR3aa: ASSLEGGLNTEAF
j_gene: TRBJ1-2; v_gene: TRBV6-4; len: 12; CDR3aa: ASSVSQGAGGYT
j_gene: TRBJ1-3; v_gene: TRBV9; len: 14; CDR3aa: ASSAEEGRYSGTIY